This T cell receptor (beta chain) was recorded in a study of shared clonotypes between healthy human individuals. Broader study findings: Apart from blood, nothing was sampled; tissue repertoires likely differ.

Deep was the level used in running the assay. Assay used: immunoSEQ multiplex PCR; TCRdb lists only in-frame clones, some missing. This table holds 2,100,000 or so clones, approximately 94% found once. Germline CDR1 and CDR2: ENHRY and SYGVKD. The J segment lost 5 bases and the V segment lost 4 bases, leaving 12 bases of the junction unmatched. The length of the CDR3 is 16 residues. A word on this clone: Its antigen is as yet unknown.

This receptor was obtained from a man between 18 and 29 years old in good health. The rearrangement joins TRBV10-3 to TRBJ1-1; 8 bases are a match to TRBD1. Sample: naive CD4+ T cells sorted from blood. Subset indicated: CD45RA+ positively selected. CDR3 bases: TGTGCCATCAGTGCCCGAACCGAGACAGGGGTAACTGAAGCTTTCTTT. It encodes CAISARTETGVTEAFF.